These 8 T cell receptor beta chains were all obtained from the same sample, sequenced in a study of blood T cell repertoires in COVID-19. Method: immunoSEQ multiplex PCR; TCRdb's copy keeps in-frame clones and lacks some. The sample carries 140,000 or so clones, roughly 80% recorded once. The specimen sequenced was peripheral blood. The source is a man aged 45-65 years with acute or convalescent COVID-19.

This chain links TRBV7-8 with TRBJ2-1, with D possibly matching TRBD1 (7 bases). CDR3 size: 15 residues. CDR1 is SGHVS and CDR2 is FQNEAQ in the germline V gene. V was trimmed by 2 bases and J by 4 bases, leaving 12 bases between them. CDR3 protein: CASSLRGTAYNEQFF. CDR3 nucleotide sequence: TGTGCCAGCAGCTTACGCGGGACAGCGTACAATGAGCAGTTCTTC.

The chain joins TRBV29-1 to TRBJ2-7; D unclear. This CDR3 is 12 amino acids long. The germline V gene has CDR1 SQVTM and CDR2 ANQGSEA. Trimming removed 7 bases from V and 5 bases from J, with 15 bases in between. In DNA, the CDR3 is TGCAGCGCTACCCGAGGAATCAACGAGCAGTACTTC. Translating gives CSATRGINEQYF.

The table lists this clone with a few counts. The gene calls are TRBV6-1 and TRBJ1-1; D is perhaps TRBD1 (5 bases). The germline V gene encodes CDR1 MNHNS and CDR2 SASEGT. V gave up 2 bases and J gave up 2 bases, with 12 bases separating them. The CDR3 is made up of 15 amino acids. The CDR3: CASSEFGGRNTEAFF. The DNA of the CDR3 is TGTGCCAGCAGTGAATTTGGGGGGAGAAACACTGAAGCTTTCTTT.

The V and J genes are TRBV7-2 and TRBJ2-7, with a tentative D call TRBD1 (5 bases). The length of the CDR3 is 16 residues. V dropped 0 bases and J dropped 6 bases, with 18 bases sitting between them. CDR1 SGHTA and CDR2 FQGNSA come from the germline V gene. CDR3 nucleotide sequence: TGTGCCAGCAGCTTAGCTCAGGGTAGCAAATCTAGCGAGCAGTACTTC. Protein: CASSLAQGSKSSEQYF.

The chain carries TRBV3-1 (or the pseudogene TRBV3-2) and TRBJ1-5; a possible D gene is TRBD1 (5 bases). Trimming left V 3 bases short and J 6 bases short, with 15 bases between. The CDR3 runs 15 residues. The V gene's germline CDR1 is LGHDT and CDR2 YNNKEL (reference sequence). The CDR3, as DNA: TGTGCCAGCAGCCAGTCGGGGGTGGGTCCTCAGCCCCAGCATTTT. Its protein product is CASSQSGVGPQPQHF.

This clone was seen a handful of times. The chain joins TRBV21-1 to TRBJ2-4; the table's D call, TRBD1, was not checked against the DNA. TRBV21-1 is a recognized pseudogene. This CDR3 has 10 amino acids. CDR3 bases: TGTGCCAGCAGCAAAAGGGGTCAGTACTTC. Translating it yields CASSKRGQYF.

The chain uses TRBV5-1 and TRBJ2-2; 11 nucleotides line up with TRBD1. The germline CDR1 and CDR2 sequences are SGHRS and YFSETQ. The CDR3 has 17 residues. The junction had 8 bases not matched to a gene; V was cut back by 4 bases and J by 3 bases. The CDR3 is CASSPEGQGVHTGELFF. CDR3 coding DNA: TGCGCCAGCAGCCCAGAGGGACAGGGGGTCCACACCGGGGAGCTGTTTTTT.

The chain has TRBV30 and TRBJ2-2; tentatively, D is TRBD1 (5 bases). CDR1 and CDR2 from the germline V gene are GTSNPN and SVGIG (reference sequence). V was clipped by 5 bases and J by 6 bases, with 10 bases between them. CDR3 length: 12 residues. In nucleotides, the CDR3 is TGTGCCTGGGACGGACACGCCGGGGAGCTGTTTTTT. Encoded protein: CAWDGHAGELFF.